This TCR beta chain originates from a study of OX40 agonist ivuxolimab in advanced cancers. The study in broad terms: The costimulatory receptor OX40 (CD134) was targeted by ivuxolimab, a fully human IgG2 agonistic monoclonal antibody. Among the roughly 50 dose-escalation patients, around 20 had hepatocellular carcinoma, approximately 15 melanoma, 9 renal cell carcinoma and 9 head and neck cancer. Partial responses occurred in three dose-escalation patients, of whom one had hepatocellular carcinoma and two had cutaneous melanoma. Patients were allowed to have had prior anti-PD-1, anti-PD-L1 or anti-CTLA-4 therapy, and 40% of the dose-escalation patients had previously received checkpoint inhibitors. Peripheral TCRbeta sequencing was intended to test whether TCR sequence diversity was altered and clonal T-cell expansion was caused by ivuxolimab. The monotherapy dose-escalation portion (N of about 50 patients) of the phase I ivuxolimab trial is reported in the paper. A male proportion of around 83% and a mean age of 60 years, ranging from 23 to 79, were recorded for the dose-escalation cohort. Intravenous ivuxolimab was administered to patients every 2 weeks at six dose levels: 0.01, 0.1, 0.3, 1.5, 3 and 10 mg/kg. What the work shows at the level of the full study, not this receptor alone: In the 0.1-3.0 mg/kg groups, partial responders were among the patients with the lowest normalized peripheral clonal expansion, particularly in CD8+ T cells. The antigen specificity of the peripheral T cells that underwent clonal expansion was not determined. On average, CD8+ T cells showed more expanded clones than CD4+ T cells after ivuxolimab. Low levels of normalized T-cell clonal expansion were also seen in some patients who did not respond. At doses of 0.1 to 3.0 mg/kg, clonal expansion of both CD4+ and CD8+ T cells in blood was seen between baseline and week 6.

Genomic DNA was isolated from the sorted cells so that the TCRbeta CDR3 region could be sequenced. The immunoSEQ Assay was used for sequencing of TCRbeta CDR3 regions. TCRdb took this table from immuneACCESS and kept in-frame rearrangements with V and J called. Such tables lack part of the clones; where checked against another copy, unresolved V genes explain under half of the gap, and the rest is unexplained. In all, the sample holds about 120,000 clones, and roughly nine tenths of those were seen once. The ten largest clones take up approximately 0.55% of the sample. Of note for this clone: Its target antigen remains unknown. No base qualities exist here, and no much larger clone lies one base off it.

The trial excluded patients who had a history of autoimmune disease or who were on systemic immunosuppression. Peripheral blood for TCR sequencing was drawn from every dose cohort at baseline, at cycle 4 day 1 and at cycle 7 day 1. Samples were obtained from an open-label, multicenter, first-in-human phase I dose-escalation trial of ivuxolimab. Adults with locally advanced or metastatic melanoma, renal cell, hepatocellular, or head and neck squamous cell carcinoma were enrolled in the trial. Before TCR sequencing, CD4+ T cells and CD8+ T cells from peripheral blood were sorted into separate populations. Cut back by 0 bases and 6 bases, the V and J ends lie 15 bases apart. Spanning cysteine to phenylalanine, the CDR3 consists of 14 amino acids. Just the 42-base CDR3 DNA is kept, in frame starting at base 1. Per the germline V gene (reference sequence), GTSNPN is the CDR1 and SVGIG is the CDR2.

This material consisted of CD4+ or CD8+ T cells sorted from blood, taken in a trial of the OX40 agonist ivuxolimab. The sequence links TRBV30 to TRBJ2-7; TRBD2 is a weak D gene call, 7 bases matching. This TCR came from an adult with an advanced solid tumor such as melanoma, head and neck, liver or kidney cancer. The CDR3 region: CAWSVLSRGGEQYF. The bases are TGTGCCTGGAGTGTCCTTTCTAGGGGGGGCGAGCAGTACTTC.